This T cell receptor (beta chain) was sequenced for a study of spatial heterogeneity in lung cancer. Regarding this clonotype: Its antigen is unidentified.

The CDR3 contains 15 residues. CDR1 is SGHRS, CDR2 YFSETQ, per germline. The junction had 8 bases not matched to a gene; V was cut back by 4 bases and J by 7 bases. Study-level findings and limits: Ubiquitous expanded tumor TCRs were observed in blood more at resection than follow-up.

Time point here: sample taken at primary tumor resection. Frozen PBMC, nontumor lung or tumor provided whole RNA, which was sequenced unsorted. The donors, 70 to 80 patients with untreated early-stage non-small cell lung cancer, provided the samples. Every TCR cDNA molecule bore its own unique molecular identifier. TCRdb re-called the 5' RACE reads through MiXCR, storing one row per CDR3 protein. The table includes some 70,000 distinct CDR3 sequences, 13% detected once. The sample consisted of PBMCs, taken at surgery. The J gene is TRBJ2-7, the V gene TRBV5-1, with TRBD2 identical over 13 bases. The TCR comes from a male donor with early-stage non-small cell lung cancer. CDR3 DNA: TGCGCCAGCAGCCCAGGACTAGCGGGAGTAGGTGAGCAGTACTTC. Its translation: CASSPGLAGVGEQYF.